This T cell receptor beta chain was sequenced for a study of T cell responses to AZD1222 COVID-19 vaccine. Study conclusions and caveats: Clonal diversity may have been underestimated, and the donors were mostly white British, with more females than males.

CDR3 size: 11 residues. The V end lost 9 bases, the J end lost 2 bases, and 7 bases lay between the germline ends. Germline CDR1 reads LNHDA; CDR2 reads SQIVND (reference sequence). Profiled with immunoSEQ multiplex PCR; TCRdb holds only in-frame clones, not every one. The sample lists 90,000 to 120,000 clones, 92% seen once, with roughly 8.7% in the top ten. Second-dose intervals of approximately 4 or approximately 12 weeks were pooled. Regarding this clone: Its antigen is unidentified. Other DNA sequences in the sample encode the same CDR3.

This receptor was obtained from an adult who received the AZD1222 COVID-19 vaccine. The sample consisted of peripheral blood, taken 28 days after the second AZD1222 dose. J is TRBJ1-2 and V is TRBV19; D is possibly TRBD1 (5 bases). The CDR3 protein is CASRDNYGYTF. The CDR3 region has the DNA TGTGCCAGCCGGGACAACTATGGCTACACCTTC. The full variable domain, completed using reference TRBV19 and TRBJ1-2, is DGGITQSPKYLFRKEGQNVTLSCEQNLNHDAMYWYRQDPGQGLRLIYYSQIVNDFQKGDIAEGYSVSREKKESFPLTVTSAQKNPTAFYLCASRDNYGYTFGSGTRLTVV.